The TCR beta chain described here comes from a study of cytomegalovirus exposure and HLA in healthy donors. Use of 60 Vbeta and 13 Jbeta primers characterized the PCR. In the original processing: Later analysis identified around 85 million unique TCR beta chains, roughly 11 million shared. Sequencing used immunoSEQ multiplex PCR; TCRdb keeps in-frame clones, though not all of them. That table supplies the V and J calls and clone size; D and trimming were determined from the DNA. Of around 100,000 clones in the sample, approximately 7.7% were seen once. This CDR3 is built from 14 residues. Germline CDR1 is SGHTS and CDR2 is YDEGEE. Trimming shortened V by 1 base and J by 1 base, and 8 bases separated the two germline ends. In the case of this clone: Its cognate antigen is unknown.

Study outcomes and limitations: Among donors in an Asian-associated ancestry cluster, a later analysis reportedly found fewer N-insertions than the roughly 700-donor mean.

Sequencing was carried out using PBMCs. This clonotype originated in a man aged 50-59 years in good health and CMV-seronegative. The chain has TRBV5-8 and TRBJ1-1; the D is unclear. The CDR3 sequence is CASSLRAANTEAFF. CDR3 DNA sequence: TGTGCCAGCAGCTTGCGCGCTGCGAACACTGAAGCTTTCTTT.